This passage covers 19 T cell receptor beta chains from one sample sequenced in a study of OX40 agonist ivuxolimab in advanced cancers. The data were produced by immunoSEQ multiplex PCR, yet TCRdb's version contains in-frame clones alone and is incomplete. The table has about 28,000 clones, roughly 83% seen once. The source material was CD4+ or CD8+ T cells sorted from blood, sampled in a trial of the OX40 agonist ivuxolimab. The source of these receptors is an adult with an advanced solid tumor such as melanoma, head and neck, liver or kidney cancer.

In its sample, this clone is medium-sized. Other DNA variants within this sample encode the same CDR3. The V call is TRBV5-1, the J call TRBJ1-1; TRBD1 matches at 8 bases. V gave up 0 bases and J gave up 5 bases; unmatched junction bases: 3. Germline CDR1 and CDR2: SGHRS and YFSETQ. The CDR3 covers 14 residues. Here the CDR3 DNA reads TGCGCCAGCAGCTTGGCAGGGGGCTATACTGAAGCTTTCTTT. Protein: CASSLAGGYTEAFF. Filled out from reference TRBV5-1 and TRBJ1-1, the complete variable domain reads KAGVTQTPRYLIKTRGQQVTLSCSPISGHRSVSWYQQTPGQGLQFLFEYFSETQRNKGNFPGRFSGRQFSNSRSEMNVSTLELGDSALYLCASSLAGGYTEAFFGQGTRLTVV.

Note on this clone: A read error may account for a junction end that differs from germline. The V gene is TRBV28, the J gene TRBJ2-7, with 9 bases lining up with TRBD2. The germline V gene encodes CDR1 MDHEN and CDR2 SYDVKM. The CDR3 covers 15 residues. The CDR3 nucleotides are TGTGCCAGCAGCCTTCTAGCGGGACGGTTGGGCGAGCAGCACTTC. This gives the protein CASSLLAGRLGEQHF.

The sample holds one count of this clone. V and J are TRBV4-2 and TRBJ2-1; TRBD2 agrees at 7 bases. The V segment lost 6 bases and the J segment 2 bases; nucleotides outside the gene matches: 7. Germline values: CDR1 LGHNA, CDR2 YNFKEQ. This CDR3 has 15 amino acids. CDR3 protein: CASSSQAGPYNEQFF. The CDR3 nucleotides are TGTGCCAGCAGTAGTCAAGCGGGGCCCTACAATGAGCAGTTCTTC.

The chain links TRBV5-6 to TRBJ2-1; weak D call: TRBD2 (6 bases). Germline CDR1 and CDR2: SGHDT and YYEEEE. The CDR3 spans 16 residues. Trimming took off 5 bases at V and 0 bases at J, with 15 bases between the two ends. The CDR3 sequence: CASSWDFSSSYNEQFF. DNA for the CDR3: TGTGCCAGCAGTTGGGACTTTTCAAGCTCCTACAATGAGCAGTTCTTC.

The count of this clone is one. V and J are TRBV6-5 and TRBJ2-7; the D gene is possibly TRBD1 (5 bases). V dropped 2 bases and J dropped 5 bases, with 10 bases sitting between them. The CDR3 sequence is 13 residues long. CDR1 is MNHEY and CDR2 is SVGAGI in the germline V gene. CDR3 DNA sequence: TGTGCCAGCAGTTACGGGCAGGGCGACGAGCAGTACTTC. Translating gives CASSYGQGDEQYF.

The chain couples TRBV5-8 to TRBJ1-1; 9 bases agree with TRBD1. After removal of 3 bases from V and 5 bases from J, the junction contained 14 bases not matched to a gene. CDR3 size: 17 residues. CDR1 is SGHTS and CDR2 is YDEGEE in the germline V gene. CDR3 region: CASSSDRDRVQMTEAFF. CDR3 nucleotides: TGTGCCAGCAGCTCAGACCGGGACAGGGTGCAAATGACTGAAGCTTTCTTT.

The gene calls are TRBV9 and TRBJ2-3; no clear D. V dropped 0 bases and J dropped 1 base, with 9 bases sitting between them. CDR1 SGDLS and CDR2 YYNGEE come from the germline V gene. This CDR3 region has 15 residues. This chain's CDR3 is CASSVASAGTDTQYF. CDR3 bases: TGTGCCAGCAGCGTAGCCAGCGCCGGCACAGATACGCAGTATTTT.

This chain uses TRBV13 with TRBJ2-1; TRBD2 matches at 7 bases. The CDR3 sequence is 14 residues long. Germline CDR1 reads PRHDT; CDR2 reads FYEKMQ (reference sequence). V trimming: 1 base; J trimming: 8 bases; junction bases outside the gene matches: 5. The CDR3 loop reads CASSLDQRDYEQFF. The CDR3 DNA sequence: TGTGCCAGCAGCTTAGACCAGCGGGATTATGAGCAGTTCTTC.

This CDR3 reads CASSVGAGGISYNEQFF. Here the CDR3 DNA reads TGTGCCAGCAGCGTAGGGGCCGGGGGGATTTCCTACAATGAGCAGTTCTTC. V usage is TRBV9 and J usage is TRBJ2-1; TRBD2 matches 7 bases. Germline values: CDR1 SGDLS, CDR2 YYNGEE. The CDR3 spans 17 residues. Trimming cost V 0 bases and J 1 base; bases outside gene matches: 7.

About this clone itself: The sample contains more than one DNA sequence encoding this CDR3. The chain has TRBV9 and TRBJ2-3; TRBD2 matches 12 bases. With V trimmed by 3 bases and J by 3 bases, 5 bases remained unmatched. Germline V lookup: CDR1 SGDLS, CDR2 YYNGEE. The CDR3 spans 16 residues. The DNA for the CDR3 is TGTGCCAGCAGCGAGCGGCTAGCGGGAGGGACAGATACGCAGTATTTT. Protein product: CASSERLAGGTDTQYF.

The V and J genes are TRBV27 and TRBJ2-2; D is undetermined. CDR3 length: 12 residues. Trimming stripped 1 base from V and 6 bases from J, with 3 bases between. Germline CDR1 and CDR2: MNHEY and SMNVEV (reference sequence). The DNA of the CDR3 is TGTGCCAGCAGTTTATACCCCGGGGAGCTGTTTTTT. Its translation: CASSLYPGELFF.

The chain couples TRBV21-1 to TRBJ1-3; the D call TRBD1 from the table was never checked on the DNA. TRBV21-1 is noted as a pseudogene. The CDR3 loop spans 16 amino acids. CDR3 residues: CASSNRTGRPGNTIYF. DNA for the CDR3: TGTGCCAGCAGCAACCGGACAGGGAGGCCTGGAAACACCATATATTTT.

The gene calls are TRBV28 and TRBJ2-6, with a tentative D call TRBD2 (6 bases). V lost 1 base, J lost 5 bases, and 15 bases lay in between. Germline assignment: CDR1 MDHEN and CDR2 SYDVKM. The CDR3 runs to 17 residues. In DNA form, the CDR3 reads TGTGCCAGCAGTTTATCGGGGGAAAGTGGCTGGGCCAACGTCCTGACTTTC. Encoded protein: CASSLSGESGWANVLTF.

The chain joins TRBV11-2 to TRBJ1-2, with D possibly TRBD1 on 6 matching bases. The length of the CDR3 is 14 residues. The V end was cut by 1 base, the J end by 8 bases, with 14 bases between. Germline assignment: CDR1 SGHAT and CDR2 FQNNGV. Written as DNA, the CDR3 is TGTGCCAGCAGCTTAGGGTCAGGGGAGGCGGGCTACACCTTC. It yields the protein CASSLGSGEAGYTF. The variable domain in full, with the rest retrieved from reference TRBV11-2 and TRBJ1-2, is EAGVAQSPRYKIIEKRQSVAFWCNPISGHATLYWYQQILGQGPKLLIQFQNNGVVDDSQLPKDRFSAERLKGVDSTLKIQPAKLEDSAVYLCASSLGSGEAGYTFGSGTRLTVV.

This chain connects TRBV13 to TRBJ2-5; 10 nucleotides match TRBD1. V shed 5 bases, J shed 4 bases, and the junction held 10 bases outside the gene matches. In germline, CDR1 is PRHDT, CDR2 FYEKMQ (reference sequence). This CDR3 has 16 amino acids. The DNA for the CDR3 is TGTGCCAGCAGCGCCGACAGGGGGCGGGAAGGAGAGACCCAGTACTTC. Protein: CASSADRGREGETQYF. The entire variable domain, with the rest obtained from reference TRBV13 and TRBJ2-5, is as follows: AAGVIQSPRHLIKEKRETATLKCYPIPRHDTVYWYQQGPGQDPQFLISFYEKMQSDKGSIPDRFSAQQFSDYHSELNMSSLELGDSALYFCASSADRGREGETQYFGPGTRLLVL.

The chain uses TRBV9 and TRBJ2-7; possible D gene TRBD2, 6 bases. The CDR3 is 15 residues long. The germline V and J ends were trimmed by 4 bases and 2 bases, with 16 bases remaining between them. Germline CDR1 and CDR2: SGDLS and YYNGEE. The CDR3 sequence is CASSPGGALTYEQYF. The CDR3 DNA is TGTGCCAGCAGCCCCGGAGGGGCACTTACCTACGAGCAGTACTTC.

The chain couples TRBV28 to TRBJ2-5; the D gene is possibly TRBD1 (6 bases). The V gene's germline CDR1 is MDHEN and CDR2 SYDVKM. The CDR3 sequence is 15 residues long. V was clipped by 5 bases and J by 2 bases, with 15 bases between them. CDR3 coding DNA: TGTGCCAGCAGTGCCTCGGACAGACCTCAAGAGACCCAGTACTTC. Translation gives CASSASDRPQETQYF.

The chain employs TRBV15 and TRBJ2-1; 11 bases align to TRBD1. The CDR3 extends over 15 amino acids. Germline V gene sequence: CDR1 LNHNV, CDR2 YYDKDF (reference sequence). V shed 5 bases, J shed 3 bases, and the junction held 3 bases outside the gene matches. The CDR3 here is CATSGDRGVYNEQFF. The CDR3 coding sequence is TGTGCCACCAGCGGGGACAGGGGGGTCTACAATGAGCAGTTCTTC.

This clone was recorded once. V usage is TRBV28 and J usage is TRBJ1-5, with D hard to call. Trimming shortened V by 2 bases and J by 4 bases, and 6 bases separated the two germline ends. This CDR3 contains 13 residues. CDR1 is MDHEN, CDR2 SYDVKM, per germline. This CDR3 is CASSLAGNQPQHF. DNA for the CDR3: TGTGCCAGCAGTTTAGCGGGTAATCAGCCCCAGCATTTT.